These 24 T cell receptor beta chains came from one sample sequenced in a study of blood T cell repertoires in COVID-19 (dated by TCRdb to the early 2020s). Libraries came from the immunoSEQ multiplex PCR assay. TCRdb limited this immuneACCESS table to in-frame rearrangements with V and J called. A share of clones is missing; checked studies link under half to unresolved V genes, and the rest is unexplained. In all, the sample holds roughly 61,000 clones, and 80% to 95% of those were seen once. About a sixth of the sample lies in the top ten. The sequenced sample was peripheral blood. These receptors were taken from a man aged 80 or over with acute or convalescent COVID-19.

V is TRBV15 and J is TRBJ2-7, with TRBD2 matching over 9 bases. The junction had 10 bases not matched to a gene; V was cut back by 4 bases and J by 3 bases. Per germline, CDR1 LNHNV and CDR2 YYDKDF (reference sequence). The CDR3 has 16 amino acids. The DNA of the CDR3 is TGTGCCACCAGCAAAGTCAGCGGGGGGCCAAACTACGAGCAGTACTTC. It specifies CATSKVSGGPNYEQYF.

This clone has only one observation. The rearrangement uses TRBV15 and TRBJ1-2; 7 nucleotides match TRBD1. Trimming removed 2 bases from V and 6 bases from J; junction bases left unmatched: 9. Germline CDR1 reads LNHNV; CDR2 reads YYDKDF (reference sequence). This CDR3 has 15 residues. Written as DNA, the CDR3 is TGTGCCACCAGCAGACCTAGGACAGGTCCCCATGGCTACACCTTC. This codes for CATSRPRTGPHGYTF. Based on the CDR3 plus reference TRBV15 and TRBJ1-2, the full variable domain is DAMVIQNPRYQVTQFGKPVTLSCSQTLNHNVMYWYQQKSSQAPKLLFHYYDKDFNNEADTPDNFQSRRPNTSFCFLDIRSPGLGDTAMYLCATSRPRTGPHGYTFGSGTRLTVV.

In this sample, this clone turned up once. The rearrangement links TRBV30 to TRBJ1-5; 9 bases align to TRBD1. With 4 bases clipped from V and 7 bases from J, the junction kept 5 bases outside the gene matches. CDR3 length: 13 amino acids. Germline V gene sequence: CDR1 GTSNPN, CDR2 SVGIG (reference sequence). The CDR3 DNA follows: TGTGCCTGGAATCCGACAGGGGGACAGCCCCAGCATTTT. Protein product: CAWNPTGGQPQHF.

The rearrangement uses TRBV15 and TRBJ1-2; 9 bases align to TRBD1. V gave up 1 base and J gave up 4 bases; unmatched junction bases: 10. The CDR3 consists of 17 residues. The V gene's germline CDR1 is LNHNV and CDR2 YYDKDF (reference sequence). The CDR3 DNA is TGTGCCACCAGCAGAGTCCGGACAGGGGAGACCCTCTATGGCTACACCTTC. Translated: CATSRVRTGETLYGYTF.

This chain joins TRBV7-2 and TRBJ1-6, with D maybe TRBD1 (5 bases). The CDR3 is 16 residues long. Deletions cut 1 base from V and 5 bases from J, with 12 bases between. CDR1 and CDR2 from the germline V gene are SGHTA and FQGNSA. CDR3 sequence reads: CASSLEGGANNSPLHF. The DNA of the CDR3 is TGTGCCAGCAGCTTAGAAGGTGGGGCCAATAATTCACCCCTCCACTTT.

The V gene is TRBV7-2, the J gene TRBJ1-6; TRBD1 might be the D (6 bases). The CDR3 is made up of 16 amino acids. V shed 1 base and J shed 7 bases, with 14 bases lying between them. Per germline, CDR1 SGHTA and CDR2 FQGNSA. The chain's CDR3 is CASSLGQGSGNSPLHF. The CDR3 DNA is TGTGCCAGCAGCTTAGGCCAGGGGTCGGGGAATTCACCCCTCCACTTT.

The chain is built from TRBV9 and TRBJ1-3; TRBD1 might be the D (6 bases). The CDR3 runs to 16 residues. Trimming left V 0 bases short and J 0 bases short, with 10 bases between. Looked up from germline, CDR1 is SGDLS and CDR2 is YYNGEE. This CDR3 is CASSVAARGSGNTIYF. Written as DNA, the CDR3 is TGTGCCAGCAGCGTAGCGGCCAGGGGCTCTGGAAACACCATATATTTT.

The genes are TRBV19 and TRBJ1-2; TRBD1 aligns across 8 bases. The CDR3 consists of 14 residues. CDR1 is LNHDA and CDR2 is SQIVND in the germline V gene (reference sequence). The J segment lost 4 bases and the V segment lost 3 bases, leaving 4 bases of the junction unmatched. The CDR3 bases are TGTGCCAGTAGTATGGGAGACAGGGGCTATGGCTACACCTTC. Amino acid sequence: CASSMGDRGYGYTF.

The chain links TRBV3-1 (or the pseudogene TRBV3-2) to TRBJ1-5, with 7 bases aligning to TRBD1. The germline gives CDR1 LGHDT, CDR2 YNNKEL (reference sequence). V lost 0 bases, J lost 6 bases, and 5 bases stayed unmatched. The CDR3 spans 15 residues. CDR3 sequence (DNA): TGTGCCAGCAGCCAAGACTACAGGGGCGGTCAGCCCCAGCATTTT. This encodes CASSQDYRGGQPQHF.

The chain has TRBV29-1 and TRBJ1-4; D not resolved. Germline-derived CDR1 and CDR2 are SQVTM and ANQGSEA. Trimming stripped 4 bases from V and 0 bases from J, with 6 bases between. The CDR3 is 13 amino acids. The CDR3 reads CSVAVSTNEKLFF. CDR3 coding DNA: TGCAGCGTTGCGGTGTCAACTAATGAAAAACTGTTTTTT.

The V call is TRBV18, the J call TRBJ2-2, with D possibly TRBD1 on 5 matching bases. Trimming cost V 0 bases and J 5 bases, with 13 bases left between them. CDR3 length equals 16 residues. In germline, CDR1 is KGHSH, CDR2 LQKENI. This chain's CDR3 is CASSPPWAGNTGELFF. The CDR3 bases are TGTGCCAGCTCACCACCGTGGGCAGGGAATACCGGGGAGCTGTTTTTT.

This chain connects TRBV30 to TRBJ1-1; D possibly corresponds to TRBD1 (6 bases). Germline CDR1 is GTSNPN and CDR2 is SVGIG (reference sequence). The CDR3 consists of 14 residues. The ends were cut back, 0 bases at V and 1 base at J, with 9 bases in the middle. DNA for the CDR3: TGTGCCTGGAGTGTCTACAGGGAGAACACTGAAGCTTTCTTT. This codes for CAWSVYRENTEAFF. The variable domain in full, with the rest retrieved from reference TRBV30 and TRBJ1-1, is SQTIHQWPATLVQPVGSPLSLECTVEGTSNPNLYWYRQAAGRGLQLLFYSVGIGQISSEVPQNLSASRPQDRQFILSSKKLLLSDSGFYLCAWSVYRENTEAFFGQGTRLTVV.

This chain connects TRBV10-1 to TRBJ1-6; 8 nucleotides align to TRBD1. Germline V gives CDR1 WNHNN, CDR2 SYGVQD (reference sequence). The CDR3 loop spans 14 amino acids. Germline trimming cut 8 bases from V and 9 bases from J; bases unmatched to any gene: 9. CDR3 amino acids: CASVLTGVVSPLHF. CDR3 sequence (DNA): TGCGCCAGCGTGTTGACAGGGGTGGTTTCACCCCTCCACTTT.

V and J are TRBV13 and TRBJ1-6; 9 bases match TRBD1. The V segment lost 5 bases and the J segment 13 bases; nucleotides outside the gene matches: 3. Looked up from germline, CDR1 is PRHDT and CDR2 is FYEKMQ (reference sequence). The CDR3 spans 12 residues. This CDR3 reads CASSVDRGPLHF. The CDR3 nucleotides read TGTGCCAGCAGCGTGGACAGGGGCCCCCTCCACTTT.

V and J are TRBV6-5 and TRBJ1-2; TRBD1 matches at 7 bases. CDR1 is MNHEY and CDR2 is SVGAGI in the germline V gene. V gave up 7 bases and J gave up 8 bases; unmatched junction bases: 4. The CDR3 totals 11 residues. CDR3 bases: TGTGCCAGCACTCAGGGGGAGGGCTACACCTTC. This gives the protein CASTQGEGYTF.

J is TRBJ1-2 and V is TRBV3-1 (or the pseudogene TRBV3-2); 7 bases line up with TRBD1. The ends lost 0 bases at V and 0 bases at J; junction bases unmatched: 4. Germline loops: CDR1 LGHDT, CDR2 YNNKEL (reference sequence). The CDR3 contains 16 residues. Here the CDR3 DNA reads TGTGCCAGCAGCCAAGAGGTAGGGACAGCTAACTATGGCTACACCTTC. It codes for CASSQEVGTANYGYTF.

The chain links TRBV2 to TRBJ1-5; perhaps TRBD1 as D (5 bases). The ends were cut back, 0 bases at V and 4 bases at J, with 13 bases in the middle. Germline CDR1 reads SNHLY; CDR2 reads FYNNEI. There are 16 residues in the CDR3. CDR3 DNA sequence: TGTGCCAGCAGTGAAGCGCTATCGGGGGGGAATCAGCCCCAGCATTTT. This gives the protein CASSEALSGGNQPQHF.

The CDR3 loop is CASSTGLNTEAFF. In DNA form, the CDR3 reads TGTGCCAGCAGCACAGGGTTGAACACTGAAGCTTTCTTT. The chain links TRBV27 to TRBJ1-1; possible D gene TRBD1, 6 bases. The CDR3 loop spans 13 amino acids. Germline assignment: CDR1 MNHEY and CDR2 SMNVEV (reference sequence). Trimming took off 6 bases at V and 0 bases at J, with 8 bases between the two ends.

This clone was detected once. The rearrangement uses TRBV2 and TRBJ2-5, with TRBD2 matching 8 bases. Per germline, CDR1 SNHLY and CDR2 FYNNEI. The CDR3 sequence is 12 residues long. J was trimmed by 5 bases and V by 6 bases; bases with no gene match: 2. CDR3 sequence reads: CASRGGGETQYF. The CDR3 DNA is TGTGCCAGCAGGGGCGGGGGGGAGACCCAGTACTTC.

This clone was found once. The chain links TRBV5-8 to TRBJ2-5; no clear D. The V end was cut by 3 bases, the J end by 6 bases, with 12 bases between. The CDR3 has 13 residues. The germline V gene has CDR1 SGHTS and CDR2 YDEGEE. CDR3 protein: CASSSYSEQTQYF. The CDR3 region has the DNA TGTGCCAGCAGCTCCTATAGTGAACAGACCCAGTACTTC.

The chain joins TRBV14 to TRBJ1-2; 9 bases agree with TRBD1. This CDR3 comprises 15 residues. Germline V gene sequence: CDR1 SGHDN, CDR2 FVKESK. Losses at the gene ends were 4 bases for V and 5 bases for J; bases not matched to a gene: 8. CDR3 sequence: CASSPLTGGPYGYTF. In nucleotides, the CDR3 is TGTGCCAGCAGCCCGCTTACAGGGGGCCCTTATGGCTACACCTTC.

The chain links TRBV6-4 to TRBJ2-2, with 7 nucleotides matching TRBD2. The germline V gene encodes CDR1 MRHNA and CDR2 SNTAGT. The trim removed 4 bases at V and 2 bases at J, leaving 10 bases unmatched. The CDR3 covers 17 residues. The CDR3 loop reads CASSALGTGLNTGELFF. The DNA of the CDR3 is TGTGCCAGCAGTGCCCTCGGTACGGGACTAAACACCGGGGAGCTGTTTTTT.

This chain connects TRBV5-4 to TRBJ2-3; D possibly matches TRBD1 or TRBD2 (5 bases each). CDR1 SGHNT and CDR2 YYREEE come from the germline V gene (reference sequence). V was shortened by 4 bases and J by 1 base, with 13 bases between the two germline ends. The CDR3 runs to 15 residues. CDR3 sequence reads: CASSLGRTRTDTQYF. The CDR3 DNA sequence: TGTGCCAGCAGCCTGGGACGGACTCGCACAGATACGCAGTATTTT.

The rearrangement links TRBV5-4 to TRBJ2-2; D may be TRBD2 (5 bases). The V gene lost 4 bases and the J gene lost 0 bases, with 10 bases spanning the gap. CDR3 length equals 15 residues. The germline V gene encodes CDR1 SGHNT and CDR2 YYREEE (reference sequence). In DNA form, the CDR3 reads TGTGCCAGCAGCCGAACTAGTGCGAACACCGGGGAGCTGTTTTTT. Encoded protein: CASSRTSANTGELFF.